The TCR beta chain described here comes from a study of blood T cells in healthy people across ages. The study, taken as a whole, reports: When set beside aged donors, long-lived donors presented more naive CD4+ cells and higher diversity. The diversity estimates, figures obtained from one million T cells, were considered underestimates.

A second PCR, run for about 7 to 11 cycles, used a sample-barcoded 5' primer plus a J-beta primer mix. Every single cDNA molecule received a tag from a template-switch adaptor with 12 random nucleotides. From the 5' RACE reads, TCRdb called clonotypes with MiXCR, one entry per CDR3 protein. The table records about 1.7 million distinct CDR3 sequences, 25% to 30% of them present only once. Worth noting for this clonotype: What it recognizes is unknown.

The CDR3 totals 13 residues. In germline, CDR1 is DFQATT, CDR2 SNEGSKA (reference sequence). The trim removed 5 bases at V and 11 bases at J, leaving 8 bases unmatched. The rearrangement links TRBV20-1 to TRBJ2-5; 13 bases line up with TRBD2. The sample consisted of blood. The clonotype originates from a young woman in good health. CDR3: CSAPTSGRSGQYF. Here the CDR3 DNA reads TGCAGTGCTCCGACTAGCGGGAGGTCCGGGCAGTACTTC.